Following are 27 T cell receptor beta chains from one sample sequenced in a study of blood T cell repertoires in COVID-19. Using immunoSEQ multiplex PCR, the repertoire was profiled, and TCRdb retains in-frame clones only, with some absent. This sample has 170,000 or so clones, with 86% found just once. The specimen sequenced was peripheral blood. These receptor sequences come from a man between 45 and 60 years old with active or convalescent COVID-19.

This sequence joins TRBV2 and TRBJ1-3; no firm D call. Germline CDR1 and CDR2: SNHLY and FYNNEI. The CDR3 consists of 15 residues. V shed 7 bases and J shed 0 bases, with 13 bases lying between them. CDR3 nucleotide sequence: TGTGCCAGCACGGTTCAACTGAGCTCTGGAAACACCATATATTTT. It is translated as CASTVQLSSGNTIYF.

The chain has TRBV6-6 and TRBJ2-3; 9 nucleotides agree with TRBD2. This CDR3 is built from 14 residues. Per germline, CDR1 MNHNY and CDR2 SVGAGI (reference sequence). The CDR3 protein is CATVAGGAADTQYF. The CDR3 DNA reads as TGTGCGACCGTGGCGGGGGGGGCGGCAGATACGCAGTATTTT.

The chain is built from TRBV5-1 and TRBJ2-5, with a tentative D call TRBD2 (6 bases). This CDR3 has 13 amino acids. Germline CDR1 SGHRS, CDR2 YFSETQ. Trimming removed 4 bases from V and 3 bases from J, with 10 bases in between. The CDR3 DNA is TGCGCCAGCAGCCTGGGCGGGGAAGAGACCCAGTACTTC. It codes for CASSLGGEETQYF.

This chain connects TRBV3-1 (or the pseudogene TRBV3-2) to TRBJ2-5, with TRBD2 identical over 7 bases. The germline V gene has CDR1 LGHDT and CDR2 YNNKEL (reference sequence). There are 13 residues in the CDR3. Trimming cost V 2 bases and J 6 bases; bases outside gene matches: 3. This chain's CDR3 is CASSQQGGQTQYF. CDR3 sequence (DNA): TGTGCCAGCAGCCAACAGGGAGGGCAGACCCAGTACTTC.

This clone appeared once. The chain couples TRBV6-6 to TRBJ2-1, with D possibly being TRBD2 (6 bases). The CDR3 covers 13 residues. Germline assignment: CDR1 MNHNY and CDR2 SVGAGI (reference sequence). V was pared by 2 bases and J by 7 bases, with 9 bases between. The CDR3: CASSYNSGNEQFF. The CDR3 DNA sequence: TGTGCCAGCAGTTACAACAGCGGGAATGAGCAGTTCTTC.

The chain employs TRBV5-1 and TRBJ2-7; a weak D match, TRBD1 (6 bases). Between the trimmed V and J ends, which lost 0 bases and 4 bases, there was a span of 11 bases. Germline CDR1 and CDR2: SGHRS and YFSETQ. The CDR3 loop spans 14 amino acids. The CDR3 coding sequence is TGCGCCAGCAGCTTGGGGCAGGGGCTATACGAGCAGTACTTC. Residues: CASSLGQGLYEQYF.

This chain links TRBV18 with TRBJ1-2; D perhaps matches TRBD1 (5 bases). The CDR3 is made up of 15 amino acids. Germline V CDR1 and CDR2: KGHSH, LQKENI. V lost 8 bases and J 0 bases, leaving 16 bases between the germline ends. DNA for the CDR3: TGTGCCAGCAGGCCGGGGGGTACCTCTAACTATGGCTACACCTTC. It yields the protein CASRPGGTSNYGYTF. Using reference TRBV18 and TRBJ1-2 for the parts outside the CDR3, the full variable domain is NAGVMQNPRHLVRRRGQEARLRCSPMKGHSHVYWYRQLPEEGLKFMVYLQKENIIDESGMPKERFSAEFPKEGPSILRIQQVVRGDSAAYFCASRPGGTSNYGYTFGSGTRLTVV.

This clone turned up a few times. This sequence joins TRBV19 and TRBJ2-7; TRBD1 matches 8 bases. The V segment lost 4 bases and the J segment 4 bases; nucleotides outside the gene matches: 6. The length of the CDR3 is 14 residues. Germline-derived CDR1 and CDR2 are LNHDA and SQIVND (reference sequence). CDR3 in DNA: TGTGCCAGTAGTAGGTCAGGGGGCGAATACGAGCAGTACTTC. This encodes CASSRSGGEYEQYF.

The chain is built from TRBV5-8 and TRBJ2-7, with D perhaps TRBD1 (6 bases). Trimming took off 9 bases at V and 3 bases at J, with 16 bases between the two ends. This CDR3 is built from 13 residues. The V gene's germline CDR1 is SGHTS and CDR2 YDEGEE. This CDR3 is CANSPGAYYEQYF. CDR3 nucleotide sequence: TGTGCCAACTCCCCAGGGGCGTACTACGAGCAGTACTTC.

The rearrangement links TRBV2 to TRBJ2-7; 10 nucleotides align to TRBD2. CDR3 length equals 13 residues. Germline lookup yields CDR1 SNHLY and CDR2 FYNNEI. The V segment lost 8 bases and the J segment 4 bases; nucleotides outside the gene matches: 5. CDR3 in amino acids: CASRPSGSYEQYF. CDR3 bases: TGTGCCAGCCGTCCTAGCGGGAGTTACGAGCAGTACTTC. The full variable domain, with the rest looked up from reference TRBV2 and TRBJ2-7, is EPEVTQTPSHQVTQMGQEVILRCVPISNHLYFYWYRQILGQKVEFLVSFYNNEISEKSEIFDDQFSVERPDGSNFTLKIRSTKLEDSAMYFCASRPSGSYEQYFGPGTRLTVT.

A note on this clone: The junction differs from germline at one of its ends, possibly a read error. The chain recombines TRBV19 with TRBJ2-2; D is undetermined. This CDR3 spans 14 amino acids. Per the germline V gene, CDR1 is LNHDA and CDR2 is SQIVND (reference sequence). The DNA for the CDR3 is TGTGCCAGTAGTATGGCCCTCCCCACCCGGGAGCTGTTTTTT. Protein sequence: CASSMALPTRELFF.

This chain joins TRBV4-2 and TRBJ2-1; 13 bases are shared with TRBD2. V was clipped by 5 bases and J by 0 bases; unmatched bases: 7. CDR3 length: 18 residues. Germline CDR1 is LGHNA and CDR2 is YNFKEQ. The CDR3 region has the DNA TGTGCCAGCAGCAAGACTAGCGGGAGGCCCAGCTCCTACAATGAGCAGTTCTTC. This sequence encodes CASSKTSGRPSSYNEQFF.

This chain joins TRBV7-2 and TRBJ1-5; 8 bases are a match to TRBD1. Losses at the gene ends were 5 bases for V and 2 bases for J; bases not matched to a gene: 5. Germline V gives CDR1 SGHTA, CDR2 FQGNSA. The CDR3 has 15 residues. The CDR3 DNA is TGTGCCAGCAGCATCGGACAGGGTGGCAATCAGCCCCAGCATTTT. This codes for CASSIGQGGNQPQHF.

The CDR3 reads CASSPPAAGPLHF. CDR3 DNA sequence: TGTGCCAGCTCACCACCGGCGGCTGGACCCCTCCACTTT. The chain combines TRBV18 with TRBJ1-6, with D unresolved. The ends were cut back, 0 bases at V and 12 bases at J, with 9 bases in the middle. The CDR3 covers 13 residues. Per germline, CDR1 KGHSH and CDR2 LQKENI.

This clone appeared once. This chain joins TRBV7-9 and TRBJ2-7; D is possibly TRBD2 (7 bases). CDR1 is SEHNR, CDR2 FQNEAQ, per germline (reference sequence). V was clipped by 2 bases and J by 1 base, with 9 bases between them. The CDR3 consists of 14 residues. Here the CDR3 DNA reads TGTGCCAGCAGCTTACGGGGGGCATCCTACGAGCAGTACTTC. Translated, it gives CASSLRGASYEQYF.

Remarks on this clone: Within the sample, other DNA sequences also encode this same CDR3. This sequence joins TRBV9 and TRBJ2-2; 9 nucleotides match TRBD1. V shed 3 bases and J 3 bases; nucleotides not matched to a gene: 3. CDR1 and CDR2 from the germline V gene are SGDLS and YYNGEE. The CDR3 length is 15 residues. DNA of the CDR3: TGTGCCAGCAGCGCCCGGACAGGGGACACCGGGGAGCTGTTTTTT. Translation gives CASSARTGDTGELFF.

This clone came up many times. The chain combines TRBV19 with TRBJ1-5; a weak D match, TRBD1 (6 bases). CDR1 is LNHDA and CDR2 is SQIVND in the germline V gene (reference sequence). V dropped 7 bases and J dropped 5 bases, with 15 bases sitting between them. This CDR3 spans 14 amino acids. CDR3 loop: CASTHGQLDQPQHF. For the CDR3, the DNA is TGTGCCAGTACCCACGGACAGCTAGATCAGCCCCAGCATTTT.

This clone was recorded only once. The chain has TRBV13 and TRBJ1-1; the D gene is possibly TRBD1 (5 bases). The germline CDR1 and CDR2 sequences are PRHDT and FYEKMQ (reference sequence). V shed 1 base and J shed 0 bases, with 9 bases lying between them. There are 15 residues in the CDR3. The CDR3 sequence is CASSLERQMNTEAFF. The DNA for the CDR3 is TGTGCCAGCAGCTTAGAGCGACAGATGAACACTGAAGCTTTCTTT.

The chain carries TRBV28 and TRBJ1-3, with D tentatively TRBD1 (6 bases). Germline V gene sequence: CDR1 MDHEN, CDR2 SYDVKM. V was pared by 2 bases and J by 1 base, with 18 bases between. CDR3 size: 18 residues. The CDR3 region is CASSLNLAGALSGNTIYF. The CDR3 DNA reads TGTGCCAGCAGTTTAAATTTGGCAGGGGCCCTTTCTGGAAACACCATATATTTT.

This sequence joins TRBV5-1 and TRBJ1-2; the D is unclear. Trimming pared 4 bases from V and 8 bases from J, leaving 21 bases between. Looked up from germline, CDR1 is SGHRS and CDR2 is YFSETQ. The CDR3 is 15 amino acids. CDR3 amino acids: CASSPIVGRTPGYTF. For the CDR3, the DNA is TGCGCCAGCAGCCCGATCGTAGGGAGGACCCCCGGCTACACCTTC.

The CDR3 spells CASRLTGGTGELFF. CDR3 coding DNA: TGTGCCAGCAGACTCACAGGGGGGACCGGGGAGCTGTTTTTT. The J gene is TRBJ2-2, the V gene TRBV7-9; 8 nucleotides match TRBD1. This CDR3 has 14 residues. After removal of 6 bases from V and 5 bases from J, the junction contained 5 bases not matched to a gene. CDR1 and CDR2 from the germline V gene are SEHNR and FQNEAQ (reference sequence).

The rearrangement joins TRBV30 to TRBJ1-5; perhaps TRBD1 as D (5 bases). The CDR3 is 18 residues long. CDR1 is GTSNPN and CDR2 is SVGIG in the germline V gene (reference sequence). Trimming stripped 0 bases from V and 0 bases from J, with 18 bases between. The CDR3: CAWSVRAGATYSNQPQHF. For the CDR3, the DNA is TGTGCCTGGAGTGTCAGGGCAGGCGCAACTTATAGCAATCAGCCCCAGCATTTT.

The rearrangement links TRBV21-1 to TRBJ2-1; TRBD2 was called by the table and not checked on the DNA. TRBV21-1 is designated a pseudogene. This CDR3 has 16 amino acids. This chain's CDR3 is CASSKASRGIYNEQFF. CDR3 in DNA: TGTGCCAGCAGCAAAGCGTCTCGCGGGATCTACAATGAGCAGTTCTTC.

The chain uses TRBV28 and TRBJ1-2; 7 bases map to TRBD1. CDR3 length equals 14 residues. The V segment lost 7 bases and the J segment 3 bases; nucleotides outside the gene matches: 8. Germline-derived CDR1 and CDR2 are MDHEN and SYDVKM. CDR3 in DNA: TGTGCCAGCACCAACACAGGGGCTTACTATGGCTACACCTTC. Translation gives CASTNTGAYYGYTF.

As regards this clone: Compared with germline, one end of the junction differs, possibly owing to a read error. The chain uses TRBV24-1 and TRBJ1-3; TRBD1 aligns across 7 bases. From germline, CDR1 is KGHDR and CDR2 SFDVKD. The CDR3 loop spans 19 amino acids. CDR3 in amino acids: CAPSRNAPGQKNSGNTIYF. CDR3 nucleotide sequence: TGTGCCCCCAGCCGGAATGCGCCGGGACAGAAGAACTCTGGAAACACCATATATTTT.

The chain employs TRBV27 and TRBJ1-2; unclear D gene. Trimming pared 4 bases from V and 8 bases from J, leaving 14 bases between. This CDR3 has 13 residues. CDR1 is MNHEY and CDR2 is SMNVEV in the germline V gene (reference sequence). The CDR3 here is CASSSPARGGYTF. The CDR3 coding sequence is TGTGCCAGCAGTTCTCCCGCCCGCGGCGGCTACACCTTC.

This sequence joins TRBV7-6 and TRBJ2-5; D unresolved. The germline CDR1 and CDR2 sequences are SGHVS and FNYEAQ. Deletions cut 7 bases from V and 0 bases from J, with 9 bases between. The CDR3 has 13 residues. CDR3 sequence reads: CASKSTNQETQYF. CDR3 DNA: TGTGCCAGCAAAAGTACAAACCAAGAGACCCAGTACTTC.